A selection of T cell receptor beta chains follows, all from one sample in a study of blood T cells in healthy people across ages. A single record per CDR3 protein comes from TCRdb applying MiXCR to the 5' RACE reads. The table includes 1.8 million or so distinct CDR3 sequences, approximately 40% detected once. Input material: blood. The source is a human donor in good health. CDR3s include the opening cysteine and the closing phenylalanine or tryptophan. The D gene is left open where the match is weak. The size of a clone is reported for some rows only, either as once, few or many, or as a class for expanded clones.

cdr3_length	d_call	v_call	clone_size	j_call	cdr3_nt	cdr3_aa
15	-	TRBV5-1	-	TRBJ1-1	TGCGCCAGCAGCGGCGCCCCTTCAGGGGCCACTGAAGCTTTCTTT	CASSGAPSGATEAFF
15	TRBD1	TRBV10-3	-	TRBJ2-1	TGTGCCATCAGTCTGGGACAGGGAACCTACAATGGGCAGTTCTTC	CAISLGQGTYNGQFF
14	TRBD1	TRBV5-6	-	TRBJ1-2	TGTGCCAGCAACCTTCCTGGACAGGCGGATGGCTACACCTTC	CASNLPGQADGYTF
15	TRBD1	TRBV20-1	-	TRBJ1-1	TGCAGTGCAAGGGACAGGGGGCATGTCTACACTGAAGCTTTCTTT	CSARDRGHVYTEAFF
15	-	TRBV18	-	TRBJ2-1	TGTGCCAGCTCACTAACAATGCGCGGAGACAATGAGCAGTTCTTC	CASSLTMRGDNEQFF
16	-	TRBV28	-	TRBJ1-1	TGTGCCAGCAGTTTGGGACACCCAAGGCTGAACACTGAAGCTTTCTTT	CASSLGHPRLNTEAFF
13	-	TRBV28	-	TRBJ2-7	TGTGCCAGCAGTCCCTCCACCTCCTACGAGCAGTACTTC	CASSPSTSYEQYF
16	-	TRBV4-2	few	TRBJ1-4	TGTGCCAGCAGTTCGGGGGAGAGGACCGAAAATGAAAAACTGTTTTTT	CASSSGERTENEKLFF
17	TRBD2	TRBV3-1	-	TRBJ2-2	TGTGCCAGCAGCCAAGTAATCGCGGGGGGCGGCACCGGGGAGCTGTTTTTT	CASSQVIAGGGTGELFF
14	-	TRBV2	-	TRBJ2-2	TGTGCCAGCTCGGGGGGCGTAAGGACCGGGGAGCTGTTTTTT	CASSGGVRTGELFF
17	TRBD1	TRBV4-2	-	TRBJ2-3	TGTGCCAGCAGCCAGGGACAGGGTCCCGTTAGCACAGATACGCAGTATTTT	CASSQGQGPVSTDTQYF
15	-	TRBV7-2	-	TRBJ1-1	TGTGCCAGCAGTTTAAGCGGGGGCGGGGGCACTGAAGCTTTCTTT	CASSLSGGGGTEAFF
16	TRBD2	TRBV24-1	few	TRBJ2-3	TGTGCCACCAGTGATTTTTTAGTCGGGGGGGCGGATACGCAGTATTTT	CATSDFLVGGADTQYF
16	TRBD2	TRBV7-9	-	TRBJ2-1	TGTGCCAGCAACTCCAGGACTAGCGGGGGTACAAATGAGCAGTTCTTC	CASNSRTSGGTNEQFF
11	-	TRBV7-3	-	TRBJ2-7	TGTGCCAGCAGCTCCCATCACGAGCAGTACTTC	CASSSHHEQYF
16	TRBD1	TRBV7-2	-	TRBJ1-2	TGTGCCAGCAGCTCGGCGCCGGGACAGACTAACTATGGCTACACCTTC	CASSSAPGQTNYGYTF
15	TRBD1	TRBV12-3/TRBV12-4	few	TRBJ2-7	TGTGCCAGCAGCCGCGACAGGGGAGCCTCCTACGAGCAGTACTTC	CASSRDRGASYEQYF
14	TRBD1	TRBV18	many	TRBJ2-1	TGTGCCAGCTCCCCCGGGACAGGGCACAATGAGCAGTTCTTC	CASSPGTGHNEQFF
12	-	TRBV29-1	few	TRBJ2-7	TGCAGCGTTACAGGACCTACCTACGAGCAGTACTTC	CSVTGPTYEQYF
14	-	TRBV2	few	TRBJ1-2	TGTGCCAGCAGTCTTCGGACCGATGTCTATGGCTACACCTTC	CASSLRTDVYGYTF
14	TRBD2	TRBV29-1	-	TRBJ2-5	TGCAGCGCACGTCCTAGCGGACCCGGGGAGACCCAGTACTTC	CSARPSGPGETQYF
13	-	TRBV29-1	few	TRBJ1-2	TGCAGCGTTGATGTTGGACTCAGCTATGGCTACACCTTC	CSVDVGLSYGYTF
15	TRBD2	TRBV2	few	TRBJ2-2	TGTGCCAGCACCTCCTCTAGCGGGGGGTTGGGGGAGCTGTTTTTT	CASTSSSGGLGELFF
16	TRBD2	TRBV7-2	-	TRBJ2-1	TGTGCCAGCAGCACACTAGCGGGGGTTTTAAACAATGAGCAGTTCTTC	CASSTLAGVLNNEQFF
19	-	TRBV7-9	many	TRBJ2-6	TGTGCCAGCAGCTTACGGCGGGGGACAGATTCCTCTGGGGCCAACGTCCTGACTTTC	CASSLRRGTDSSGANVLTF
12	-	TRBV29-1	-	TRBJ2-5	TGCAGCGTTGTTGGGGGGGGCGACAAGCAGTACTTC	CSVVGGGDKQYF
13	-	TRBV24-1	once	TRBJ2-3	TGTGCCACCAGTGACCTCATAGGGTATACGCAGTATTTT	CATSDLIGYTQYF
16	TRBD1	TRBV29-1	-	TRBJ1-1	TGCAGCGTTGAAGCCTTACGGACAGGGGCAGGGACTGAAGCTTTCTTT	CSVEALRTGAGTEAFF
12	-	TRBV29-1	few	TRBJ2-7	TGCAGCGTTGGTCGGGATTTAGAGGAGCAGTACTTC	CSVGRDLEEQYF
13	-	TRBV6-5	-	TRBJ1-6	TGTGCCAGCAGACAATACTCTGGTTCACCCCTCCACTTT	CASRQYSGSPLHF
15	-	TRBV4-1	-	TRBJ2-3	TGCGCCAGCAGCCAAGTACTCCGTTACACAGATACGCAGTATTTT	CASSQVLRYTDTQYF
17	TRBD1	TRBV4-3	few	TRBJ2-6	TGCGCCAGCAGCCAGGTGACAGGGGGCACTGGGGCCAACGTCCTGACTTTC	CASSQVTGGTGANVLTF
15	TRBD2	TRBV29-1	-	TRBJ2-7	TGCAGCGTCCACATAGCGGGGGACCTCTCCTACGAGCAGTACTTC	CSVHIAGDLSYEQYF
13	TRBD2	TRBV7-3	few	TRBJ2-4	TGTGCCAGCAGCGGAACTAGCGAGGGCATTCAGTACTTC	CASSGTSEGIQYF
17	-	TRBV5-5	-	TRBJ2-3	TGTGCCAGCAGGTTTTTAATCAGGAGCACTAGCACAGATACGCAGTATTTT	CASRFLIRSTSTDTQYF
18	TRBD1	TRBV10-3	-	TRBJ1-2	TGTGCCAACCGCGCAAGTCCGGGACAGGGGAATGGGCCCTATGGCTACACCTTC	CANRASPGQGNGPYGYTF
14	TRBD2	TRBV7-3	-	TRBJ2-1	TGTGCCAGCAGCTTAGGCCCGGGGGGGCTAGGGCAGTTCTTC	CASSLGPGGLGQFF
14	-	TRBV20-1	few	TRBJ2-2	TGCAGTGCTAGAGATCTGTCGAACACCGGGGAGCTGTTTTTT	CSARDLSNTGELFF
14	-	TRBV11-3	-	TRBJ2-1	TGTGCCAGCAGCTTAGTCAGAGACCAAGAGACCCAGTTCTTC	CASSLVRDQETQFF
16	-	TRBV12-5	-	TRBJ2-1	TGTGCTAGTGGTTTTACGTTGGCAGGGAAGGTCCATGAGCAGTTCTTC	CASGFTLAGKVHEQFF
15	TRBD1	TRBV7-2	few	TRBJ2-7	TGTGCCAGCAGCTCTCAACAGGGGATCGTCTACGAGCAGTACTTC	CASSSQQGIVYEQYF
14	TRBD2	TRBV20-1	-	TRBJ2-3	TGCAGTGCCTTAGCGGGGGGGATCACAGATACGCAGTATTTT	CSALAGGITDTQYF
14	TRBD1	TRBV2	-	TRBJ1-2	TGTGCCAGCAGATCCCGGGACAGCTTCTATGGCTACACCTTC	CASRSRDSFYGYTF
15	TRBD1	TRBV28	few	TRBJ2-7	TGTGCCAGCAGTTCCTCGGGACAGGGTGAACACGAGCAGTACTTC	CASSSSGQGEHEQYF